This TCR beta chain is from a study of CD8 T cells in ankylosing spondylitis. General study findings and limits: Within matched ankylosing spondylitis synovial fluid, disease-linked clones were reportedly significantly enriched. One TCR beta motif, made up of about 8 highly homologous variants, appeared characteristic of ankylosing spondylitis blood.

The CDR3 consists of 16 residues. Trimming shortened V by 4 bases and J by 3 bases, and 19 bases separated the two germline ends. In regard to this clonotype: What it binds is not known.

A quantitative 5'-RACE method, one with molecular barcodes, was used to make TCR beta libraries. TCRdb processed the 5' RACE reads anew with MiXCR; each CDR3 protein has one entry. The table has approximately 150,000 distinct CDR3 sequences, about 15% seen once. The origin of this receptor is a male donor with ankylosing spondylitis. The V and J genes are TRBV12-3 or TRBV12-4 and TRBJ2-7; tentative D call: TRBD2 (5 bases). Sequencing was performed on blood, either unsorted or a sorted T cell fraction (not recorded which). The CDR3 bases are TGTGCCAGCAGTTCCGCGTTTGCGAAGGGAGACTACGAGCAGTACTTC. Translation gives CASSSAFAKGDYEQYF.